The 8 T cell receptor beta chains below all came from one sample that was sequenced in a study of T cells in Graves' hyperthyroidism and ophthalmopathy. TCR beta CDR3 regions were amplified from RNA. The HTBI primer set drove a first-round RT-PCR of the TCR CDR3. TCRdb reanalysed the multiplex PCR reads using MiXCR and keeps one entry per CDR3 protein. Of nearly 600,000 distinct CDR3 sequences in the sample, 14% are singletons; the top ten hold approximately 6.4%. The sequenced sample was blood. The source of these receptors is a woman under 30 with Graves' ophthalmopathy.

In its sample, this clonotype was seen many times. The chain recombines TRBV11-1 with TRBJ2-5; TRBD2 agrees at 8 bases. The CDR3 is 16 residues long. CDR1 and CDR2 (germline): SGHAT, FQDESV (reference sequence). J lost 2 bases, V lost 1 base, and 6 bases had no gene match. For the CDR3, the DNA is TGTGCCAGCAGCTTAGTTTCAGCGGGGGTTCAAGAGACCCAGTACTTC. Its translation is CASSLVSAGVQETQYF.

This clonotype occurred many times. The V gene is TRBV11-3, the J gene TRBJ2-3; D possibly uses TRBD1 or TRBD2 (5 bases each). CDR3 length: 19 amino acids. Germline V CDR1 and CDR2: SGHNT, YENEEA. V was clipped by 3 bases and J by 6 bases, with 28 bases between them. CDR3 nucleotide sequence: TGTGCCAGCAGCTTCACAACCTGGGGGTCGGGGCCCAGAGGGGATACGCAGTATTTT. It codes for CASSFTTWGSGPRGDTQYF.

This clonotype was observed many times. CDR3: CASSRTSTDTQYF. In nucleotides, the CDR3 is TGTGCCAGCAGCCGAACTAGCACAGATACGCAGTATTTT. The chain joins TRBV7-3 to TRBJ2-3; D is ambiguous. The CDR3 extends over 13 amino acids. Per germline, CDR1 SGHTA and CDR2 FQGTGA. Trimming left V 5 bases short and J 0 bases short, with 6 bases between. Full variable domain (remainder filled in from reference TRBV7-3 and TRBJ2-3): GAGVSQTPSNKVTEKGKYVELRCDPISGHTALYWYRQSLGQGPEFLIYFQGTGAADDSGLPNDRFFAVRPEGSVSTLKIQRTERGDSAVYLCASSRTSTDTQYFGPGTRLTVL.

The V call is TRBV19, the J call TRBJ2-7; tentatively, D is TRBD2 (5 bases). The V gene lost 3 bases and the J gene lost 2 bases, with 11 bases spanning the gap. The CDR3 sequence is 14 residues long. Germline assignment: CDR1 LNHDA and CDR2 SQIVND (reference sequence). In nucleotides, the CDR3 is TGTGCCAGTAGTATGGGAAAGGGAGCCTACGAGCAGTACTTC. Its translation: CASSMGKGAYEQYF.

The V gene is TRBV2, the J gene TRBJ2-1, with 12 positions matching TRBD1. The V and J ends lost 7 bases and 12 bases, in that order; junction bases with no gene match: 10. Germline lookup yields CDR1 SNHLY and CDR2 FYNNEI. The length of the CDR3 is 14 residues. The CDR3 loop is CASNGDRGRWGQFF. As DNA, the CDR3 is TGTGCCAGCAACGGGGACAGGGGGCGCTGGGGGCAGTTCTTC. Complete variable domain (other parts from reference TRBV2 and TRBJ2-1): EPEVTQTPSHQVTQMGQEVILRCVPISNHLYFYWYRQILGQKVEFLVSFYNNEISEKSEIFDDQFSVERPDGSNFTLKIRSTKLEDSAMYFCASNGDRGRWGQFFGPGTRLTVL.

CDR3 loop: CASSFALGTNGYTF. The DNA for the CDR3 is TGTGCCAGCAGCTTTGCGCTCGGGACAAATGGCTACACCTTC. The J gene is TRBJ1-2, the V gene TRBV7-2; a weak D match, TRBD1 (6 bases). The ends were cut back, 3 bases at V and 6 bases at J, with 14 bases in the middle. CDR1 is SGHTA, CDR2 FQGNSA, per germline. This CDR3 contains 14 residues.

This chain joins TRBV7-3 and TRBJ2-4, with 7 bases identical to TRBD1. The CDR3 spans 15 residues. CDR1 is SGHTA, CDR2 FQGTGA, per germline. The trim removed 5 bases at V and 6 bases at J, leaving 10 bases unmatched. CDR3 protein: CASSIEQGWGNIQYF. Here the CDR3 DNA reads TGTGCCAGCAGCATAGAACAGGGGTGGGGAAACATTCAGTACTTC.

This clonotype has just a few counts. This rearrangement joins TRBV7-9 to TRBJ2-3; 14 bases fit TRBD2. The germline gives CDR1 SEHNR, CDR2 FQNEAQ (reference sequence). V lost 1 base, J lost 6 bases, and 12 bases stayed unmatched. CDR3 length: 19 residues. The CDR3: CASSLVPETSGRAGDTQYF. The CDR3 DNA reads TGTGCCAGCAGCTTAGTCCCCGAGACTAGCGGGAGGGCCGGGGATACGCAGTATTTT.